This passage covers 18 T cell receptor beta chains from one sample sequenced in a study of graft-versus-host responses after intestinal transplantation. Libraries were prepared by immunoSEQ multiplex PCR; TCRdb keeps only in-frame clonotypes and omits some of them. The sample lists about 19,000 clones, 38% occurring once. This sample comprised alloreactive CD4+ T cells from a mixed lymphocyte reaction culture, obtained before intestinal transplant. The subset is: CFSE-low proliferating T cells sorted from roughly six-day pre-transplant mixed lymphocyte reaction (GvH or HvG direction). The receptors were gathered from a human patient who received an intestinal transplant.

The chain is built from TRBV25-1 and TRBJ1-1, with D possibly TRBD1 on 5 matching bases. Trimming left V 5 bases short and J 5 bases short, with 12 bases between. Germline CDR1 and CDR2: MGHDK and SYGVNS. This CDR3 spans 13 amino acids. CDR3 nucleotide sequence: TGTGCCAGCAGTATCCAGGGTGTAACTGAAGCTTTCTTT. This codes for CASSIQGVTEAFF. The full variable domain, with the rest looked up from reference TRBV25-1 and TRBJ1-1, is EADIYQTPRYLVIGTGKKITLECSQTMGHDKMYWYQQDPGMELHLIHYSYGVNSTEKGDLSSESTVSRIRTEHFPLTLESARPSHTSQYLCASSIQGVTEAFFGQGTRLTVV.

This clone has only a few counts. The chain has TRBV6-5 and TRBJ1-1; perhaps TRBD1 as D (5 bases). Germline-derived CDR1 and CDR2 are MNHEY and SVGAGI. The V end lost 5 bases, the J end lost 1 base, and 8 bases lay between the germline ends. This CDR3 has 13 residues. CDR3 amino acids: CASSPGTNTEAFF. As DNA, the CDR3 is TGTGCCAGCAGTCCCGGGACGAACACTGAAGCTTTCTTT.

This clone was seen a handful of times. The V call is TRBV6-1, the J call TRBJ2-7; D gene uncertain. Germline loops: CDR1 MNHNS, CDR2 SASEGT. V lost 1 base, J lost 0 bases, and 10 bases lay in between. There are 15 residues in the CDR3. The CDR3 DNA sequence: TGTGCCAGCAGTGAAGAAGTGGGGTACTCCTACGAGCAGTACTTC. This codes for CASSEEVGYSYEQYF.

V gene TRBV6-5 combines with J gene TRBJ1-1; no clear D. With 0 bases removed from V and 8 bases from J, the gap between germline ends came to 10 bases. CDR3 length: 13 amino acids. Germline lookup yields CDR1 MNHEY and CDR2 SVGAGI. This CDR3 is CASSYSLRSEAFF. As DNA, the CDR3 is TGTGCCAGCAGTTACTCGTTACGGAGCGAAGCTTTCTTT.

This clone is labeled as medium-sized. J is TRBJ2-7 and V is TRBV27; D call uncertain. The germline V gene encodes CDR1 MNHEY and CDR2 SMNVEV (reference sequence). The CDR3 totals 15 residues. Trimming took off 0 bases at V and 2 bases at J, with 11 bases between the two ends. The CDR3 here is CASSLSPRRPYEQYF. The CDR3 nucleotides are TGTGCCAGCAGTTTATCCCCCCGTCGGCCCTACGAGCAGTACTTC.

The chain uses TRBV5-5 and TRBJ1-3; D possibly corresponds to TRBD1 (5 bases). Trimming left V 0 bases short and J 0 bases short, with 10 bases between. Germline lookup yields CDR1 SGHKS and CDR2 YYEKEE (reference sequence). The CDR3 runs 16 residues. CDR3 loop: CASSLAGGNSGNTIYF. The CDR3 DNA follows: TGTGCCAGCAGCTTGGCCGGGGGGAACTCTGGAAACACCATATATTTT.

V and J are TRBV2 and TRBJ2-3; 9 positions agree with TRBD2. The V and J ends lost 4 bases and 3 bases, in that order; junction bases with no gene match: 8. Germline V lookup: CDR1 SNHLY, CDR2 FYNNEI. This CDR3 has 16 residues. CDR3 in amino acids: CASSVPAGGRTDTQYF. The CDR3 nucleotides read TGTGCCAGCAGTGTTCCTGCGGGGGGGCGGACAGATACGCAGTATTTT.

The V and J genes are TRBV7-6 and TRBJ1-1, with a tentative D call TRBD1 (6 bases). Looked up from germline, CDR1 is SGHVS and CDR2 is FNYEAQ. This CDR3 has 17 residues. The V end lost 5 bases, the J end lost 0 bases, and 19 bases lay between the germline ends. The CDR3 DNA sequence: TGTGCCAGCAGCCCCGGGGGCGCCCGAATAATGAACACTGAAGCTTTCTTT. Amino acids: CASSPGGARIMNTEAFF.

The chain links TRBV5-1 to TRBJ2-1; TRBD2 matches at 11 bases. CDR1 is SGHRS, CDR2 YFSETQ, per germline. This CDR3 is 23 amino acids long. J lost 12 bases, V lost 4 bases, and 36 bases had no gene match. The CDR3 sequence: CASSVRTGVLSSGGTSRPNWQFF. CDR3 in DNA: TGCGCCAGCAGCGTCCGGACAGGGGTCCTTTCTAGCGGGGGGACCTCCCGCCCCAATTGGCAGTTCTTC.

The rearrangement joins TRBV10-2 to TRBJ1-6; TRBD1 agrees at 10 bases. Germline assignment: CDR1 WSHSY and CDR2 SAAADI. The CDR3 is made up of 13 amino acids. Trimming removed 8 bases from V and 6 bases from J; junction bases left unmatched: 1. The CDR3 here is CASWDRGNSPLHF. CDR3 nucleotides: TGCGCCAGCTGGGACAGGGGTAATTCACCCCTCCACTTT.

The table lists this clone with a few counts. CDR3 loop: CASGLAPTGSGANVLTF. CDR3 in DNA: TGTGCTAGTGGTTTGGCCCCCACAGGGAGTGGGGCCAACGTCCTGACTTTC. The rearrangement joins TRBV12-5 to TRBJ2-6; D is possibly TRBD1 (6 bases). Germline V lookup: CDR1 LGHNT, CDR2 FRNRAP. The V gene lost 1 base and the J gene lost 3 bases, with 13 bases spanning the gap. This CDR3 region has 17 residues.

This rearrangement joins TRBV20-1 to TRBJ2-3; D uncertain. Germline lookup yields CDR1 DFQATT and CDR2 SNEGSKA (reference sequence). The CDR3 length is 11 residues. V dropped 2 bases and J dropped 6 bases, with 6 bases sitting between them. The CDR3 DNA reads TGCAGTGCTAGACTAGGGGATACGCAGTATTTT. This translates into CSARLGDTQYF.

By share of the sample, this clone is medium-sized. This rearrangement joins TRBV19 to TRBJ1-5, with 8 positions matching TRBD1. Germline CDR1 and CDR2: LNHDA and SQIVND (reference sequence). The V and J ends lost 2 bases and 6 bases, in that order; junction bases with no gene match: 3. The CDR3 covers 14 residues. The chain's CDR3 is CASSIRTGSQPQHF. The CDR3 bases are TGTGCCAGTAGTATACGGACAGGGAGTCAGCCCCAGCATTTT.

The chain is built from TRBV5-1 and TRBJ1-2; tentatively, D is TRBD1 (5 bases). The germline gives CDR1 SGHRS, CDR2 YFSETQ. V dropped 0 bases and J dropped 8 bases, with 11 bases sitting between them. The length of the CDR3 is 13 residues. The CDR3 coding sequence is TGCGCCAGCAGCTTGGCCAGGGCCTCCGGCTACACCTTC. Amino acids: CASSLARASGYTF.

This clone was found a few times. This rearrangement joins TRBV6-6 to TRBJ2-7, with a weak D call TRBD1 (6 bases). V was clipped by 8 bases and J by 2 bases, with 13 bases between them. This CDR3 region has 13 residues. Germline-derived CDR1 and CDR2 are MNHNY and SVGAGI (reference sequence). The CDR3 DNA follows: TGTGCCAGCCGAAGGGACACCACCTACGAGCAGTACTTC. It codes for CASRRDTTYEQYF.

As for this clone: This CDR3 is also generated by other DNA sequences in the sample. The V call is TRBV9, the J call TRBJ2-2, with no clear D. This CDR3 is built from 14 residues. The V end lost 4 bases, the J end lost 0 bases, and 7 bases lay between the germline ends. From germline, CDR1 is SGDLS and CDR2 YYNGEE. CDR3 bases: TGTGCCAGCAGCCCTCACACGAACACCGGGGAGCTGTTTTTT. It encodes CASSPHTNTGELFF.

This clone was picked up a small number of times. The CDR3 here is CASSLVGIGRIYGYTF. CDR3 nucleotide sequence: TGTGCCAGCAGCTTAGTGGGGATCGGGAGAATCTATGGCTACACCTTC. This sequence joins TRBV11-2 and TRBJ1-2; D not certain. Germline CDR1 is SGHAT and CDR2 is FQNNGV. V lost 1 base to trimming and J lost 4 bases, with 16 bases between them. CDR3 length equals 16 residues.

This clone was recorded a few times. The J gene is TRBJ2-7, the V gene TRBV10-2, with TRBD2 matching 8 bases. V lost 6 bases to trimming and J lost 2 bases; unmatched junction nucleotides: 9. Per the germline V gene, CDR1 is WSHSY and CDR2 is SAAADI. The CDR3 totals 15 residues. CDR3 in DNA: TGCGCCAGCAGGACCCCCGGGACTAGGACCTACGAGCAGTACTTC. Protein: CASRTPGTRTYEQYF.